The text below deals with one TCR beta chain. Its cognate antigen is unknown. These data originate in a study of T cells after yellow fever vaccination. Overall study: Fractions containing few cells were prepared with SMART-Seq v4 Ultra Low Input. Regarding the study as a whole: In post-booster samples, most primary-vaccination clones reappeared (approximately 96% CD4, 88% CD8). Just a small share of clonotypes turned up in the CD4 compartment as well as the CD8 compartment.

TCRdb itself ran the 5' RACE reads through MiXCR, one entry per CDR3 protein. The table includes 250,000 to 400,000 distinct CDR3 sequences, 3.5% to 5% detected once. V lost 3 bases to trimming and J lost 4 bases; unmatched junction nucleotides: 10. This CDR3 spans 16 amino acids. Germline V gives CDR1 MGHDK, CDR2 SYGVNS. The source material was PBMCs, sampled 15 days after the yellow fever booster vaccination. The chain is built from TRBV25-1 and TRBJ1-1; TRBD1 matches 8 bases. The source of this sequence is a man between 18 and 29 years old who received the YFV17D yellow fever vaccine. CDR3 protein: CASSDHRQGLGTEAFF. The CDR3 coding sequence is TGTGCCAGCAGTGACCACCGACAGGGGTTAGGCACTGAAGCTTTCTTT.